This T cell receptor (beta chain) stems from a study of cytomegalovirus exposure and HLA in healthy donors. Across the study: Most genotyped donors, roughly 80% of more than 300, had Caucasian-associated genetic ancestry.

PCR was performed using 60 Vbeta and 13 Jbeta primers. Generated by immunoSEQ multiplex PCR, the TCRdb table keeps only in-frame clones and is missing some. The sample lists some 110,000 clones, around 80% occurring once. Germline V CDR1 and CDR2: LNHDA, SQIVND (reference sequence). CDR3 length: 13 amino acids. Trimming pared 5 bases from V and 8 bases from J, leaving 15 bases between. Study-wide results and limits: According to an earlier analysis, most TCR beta V segments yielded productive rearrangements about 90% or about 30% of the time. Researchers had no immune exposure information except CMV serostatus available.

Concerning this clone: Its antigen remains unidentified.

Sequenced input: PBMCs. The V and J genes are TRBV19 and TRBJ1-1, with a weak D call TRBD1 (5 bases). This sequence originates from a man between 18 and 35 years old in good health and CMV-seronegative. The CDR3 spells CASSAARTLEAFF. CDR3 nucleotide sequence: TGTGCCAGTAGTGCGGCGAGGACACTGGAAGCTTTCTTT.